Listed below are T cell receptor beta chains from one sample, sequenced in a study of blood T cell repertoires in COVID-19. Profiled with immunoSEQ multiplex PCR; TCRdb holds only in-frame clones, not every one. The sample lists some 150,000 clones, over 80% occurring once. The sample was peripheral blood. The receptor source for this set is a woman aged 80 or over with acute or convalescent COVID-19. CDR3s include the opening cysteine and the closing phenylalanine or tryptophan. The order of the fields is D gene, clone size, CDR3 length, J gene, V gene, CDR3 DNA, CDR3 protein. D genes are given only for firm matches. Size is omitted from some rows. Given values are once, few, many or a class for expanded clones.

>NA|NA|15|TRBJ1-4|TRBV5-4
TGTGCCAGCAGCCGACAGGACGGCCGTAATGAAAAACTGTTTTTT
CASSRQDGRNEKLFF
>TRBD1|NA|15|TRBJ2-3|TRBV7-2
TGTGCCAGCAGCCCAGGGACAGCAGGGTGGGATACGCAGTATTTT
CASSPGTAGWDTQYF
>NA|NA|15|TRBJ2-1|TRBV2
TGTGCCAGCGCCTTGACTCGGACTCTGGACAATGAGCAGTTCTTC
CASALTRTLDNEQFF
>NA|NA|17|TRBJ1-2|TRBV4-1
TGCGCCAGCAGCCCTATTTCCGGGTCAACATCACGCTATGGCTACACCTTC
CASSPISGSTSRYGYTF
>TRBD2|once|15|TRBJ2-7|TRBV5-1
TGCGCCAGCAGCTTTTCGCGGGGGACCTCCTACGAGCAGTACTTC
CASSFSRGTSYEQYF
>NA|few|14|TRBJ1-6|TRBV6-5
TGTGCCAGCAGGGCGGGAGGGCCGAATTCACCCCTCCACTTT
CASRAGGPNSPLHF
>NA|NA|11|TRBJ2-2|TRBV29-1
TGCAGCGTCTCTTACACCGGGGAGCTGTTTTTT
CSVSYTGELFF
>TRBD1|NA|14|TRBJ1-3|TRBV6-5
TGTGCCAGCAGACCCAGACAGGGAGGAAACACCATATATTTT
CASRPRQGGNTIYF
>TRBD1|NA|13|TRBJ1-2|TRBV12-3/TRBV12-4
TGTGCCAGCAGTGGACAGGGCCGCTATGGCTACACCTTC
CASSGQGRYGYTF
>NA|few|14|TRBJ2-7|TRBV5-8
TGTGCCAGCAGCCCGCCTTTTAGTTCCAACGAGCAGTACTTC
CASSPPFSSNEQYF
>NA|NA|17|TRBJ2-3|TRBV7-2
TGTGCCAGCAGCTTAGCGCCCACTGGGCGGGGTACAGATACGCAGTATTTT
CASSLAPTGRGTDTQYF
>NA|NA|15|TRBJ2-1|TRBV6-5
TGTGCCAGCAGTCCGACAGGAGATTCCTACAATGAGCAGTTCTTC
CASSPTGDSYNEQFF
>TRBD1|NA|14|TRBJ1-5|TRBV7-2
TGTGCCAGCAGCCTCACAGGGGGCGATCAGCCCCAGCATTTT
CASSLTGGDQPQHF
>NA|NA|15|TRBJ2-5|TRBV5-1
TGCGCCAGCAGCCCCCAGGGGACTAACGGGGAGACCCAGTACTTC
CASSPQGTNGETQYF
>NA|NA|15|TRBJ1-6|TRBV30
TGTGCCTGGAGTGTACTGGGGGGCTATAATTCACCCCTCCACTTT
CAWSVLGGYNSPLHF
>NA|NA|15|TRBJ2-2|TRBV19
TGTGCCAGTAGTATAGTCGCGGGGAAGGGCGGGGAGCTGTTTTTT
CASSIVAGKGGELFF
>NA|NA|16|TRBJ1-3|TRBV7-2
TGTGCCAGCAGCCCCGAAAGAGCAGGAACTGGAAACACCATATATTTT
CASSPERAGTGNTIYF
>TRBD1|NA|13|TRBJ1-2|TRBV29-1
TGCAGCGTTGTGAGGGGACAGGTGGAAGGCTACACCTTC
CSVVRGQVEGYTF
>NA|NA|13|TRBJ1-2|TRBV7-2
TGTGCCAGCAGCTTAGGACAGCACTATGGCTACACCTTC
CASSLGQHYGYTF
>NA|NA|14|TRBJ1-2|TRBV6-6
TGTGCCAGCAGTAACTATGGACAGTTCTATGGCTACACCTTC
CASSNYGQFYGYTF
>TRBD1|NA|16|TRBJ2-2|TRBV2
TGTGCCAGCAGTCTCGAGGGACAGTCGAACACCGGGGAGCTGTTTTTT
CASSLEGQSNTGELFF
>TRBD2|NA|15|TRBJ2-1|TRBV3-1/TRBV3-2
TGTGCCAGCAGCCAAGAAACGGGGGGATACAATGAGCAGTTCTTC
CASSQETGGYNEQFF
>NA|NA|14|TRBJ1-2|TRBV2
TGTGCCAGCAGCCAAACCCTGGGCATAGGCGGCTACACCTTC
CASSQTLGIGGYTF
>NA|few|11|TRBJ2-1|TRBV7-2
TGTGCCAGCAGCCCGGGATTTGAGCAGTTCTTC
CASSPGFEQFF
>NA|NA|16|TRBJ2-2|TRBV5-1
TGCGCCAGCAGCTTGTCGGGGGGCGTTGACACCGGGGAGCTGTTTTTT
CASSLSGGVDTGELFF
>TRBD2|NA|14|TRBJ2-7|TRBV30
TGTGCCTGGAGTTTAGGGCCGGGGGGCTACGAGCAGTACTTC
CAWSLGPGGYEQYF
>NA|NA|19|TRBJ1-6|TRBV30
TGTGCCTGGAGTGGAGGCAGGGCCCTTCTGAGCTCCTATAATTCACCCCTCCACTTT
CAWSGGRALLSSYNSPLHF
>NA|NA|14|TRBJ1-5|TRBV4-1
TGCGCCAGCAGCCAATCTTCTGTAGAACAGCCCCAGCATTTT
CASSQSSVEQPQHF
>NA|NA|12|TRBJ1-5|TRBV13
TGTGCCAGCAGCCTACTAAGTCAGCCCCAGCATTTT
CASSLLSQPQHF
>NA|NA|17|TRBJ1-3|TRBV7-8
TGTGCCAGCAGCTCCCTCGGACGAACAGGTTCTGGAAACACCATATATTTT
CASSSLGRTGSGNTIYF
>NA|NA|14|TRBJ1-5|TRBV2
TGTGCCAGCAGTGAAGCTTCGAGCAATCAGCCCCAGCATTTT
CASSEASSNQPQHF
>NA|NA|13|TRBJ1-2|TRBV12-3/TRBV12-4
TGTGCCAGCAGTTTTACGGGGATAGGCGGCTACACCTTC
CASSFTGIGGYTF
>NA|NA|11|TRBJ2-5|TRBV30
TGTGCCTGGACAAGAAGCGAGACCCAGTACTTC
CAWTRSETQYF
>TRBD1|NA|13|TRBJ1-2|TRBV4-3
TGCGCCAGCAGCCTGGACAGGCAATATGGCTACACCTTC
CASSLDRQYGYTF
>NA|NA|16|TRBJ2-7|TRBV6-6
TGTGCCAGCAGTTACTCGGCCGGGAAAAGCTCCTACGAGCAGTACTTC
CASSYSAGKSSYEQYF
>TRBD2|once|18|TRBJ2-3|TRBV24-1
TGTGCCACCAGTGAGGGAGCCCAGAGCGGGGGGGCGTCAGATACGCAGTATTTT
CATSEGAQSGGASDTQYF
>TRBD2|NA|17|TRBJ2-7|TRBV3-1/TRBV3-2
TGTGCCAGCAGCCAAGATACCTGGACGGGGGGATCCTACGAGCAGTACTTC
CASSQDTWTGGSYEQYF
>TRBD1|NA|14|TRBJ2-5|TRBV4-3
TGCGCCAGCAGCAGGAGACAGGGGATAGAGACCCAGTACTTC
CASSRRQGIETQYF
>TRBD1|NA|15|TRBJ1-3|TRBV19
TGTGCCAGCAGCAGGACAGGGCTCGGGGGAAACACCATATATTTT
CASSRTGLGGNTIYF
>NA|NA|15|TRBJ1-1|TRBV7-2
TGTGCCAGCAGCTTAGCGCTGGGTGGGGGGACTGGAGCTTTCTTT
CASSLALGGGTGAFF
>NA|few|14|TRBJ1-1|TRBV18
TGTGCCAGCTCACAGACGACGGGGAACACTGAAGCTTTCTTT
CASSQTTGNTEAFF
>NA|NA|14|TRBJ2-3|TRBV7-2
TGTGCCAGCAGCTTAGCGCTATTCACAGATACGCAGTATTTT
CASSLALFTDTQYF
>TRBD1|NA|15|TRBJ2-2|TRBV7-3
TGTGCCAGCAGTCCTGGGGGACAGGGTTACGGGGAGCTGTTTTTT
CASSPGGQGYGELFF
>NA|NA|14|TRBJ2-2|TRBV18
TGTGCCAGCTCACAATCGACAGGCACCGGGGAGCTGTTTTTT
CASSQSTGTGELFF